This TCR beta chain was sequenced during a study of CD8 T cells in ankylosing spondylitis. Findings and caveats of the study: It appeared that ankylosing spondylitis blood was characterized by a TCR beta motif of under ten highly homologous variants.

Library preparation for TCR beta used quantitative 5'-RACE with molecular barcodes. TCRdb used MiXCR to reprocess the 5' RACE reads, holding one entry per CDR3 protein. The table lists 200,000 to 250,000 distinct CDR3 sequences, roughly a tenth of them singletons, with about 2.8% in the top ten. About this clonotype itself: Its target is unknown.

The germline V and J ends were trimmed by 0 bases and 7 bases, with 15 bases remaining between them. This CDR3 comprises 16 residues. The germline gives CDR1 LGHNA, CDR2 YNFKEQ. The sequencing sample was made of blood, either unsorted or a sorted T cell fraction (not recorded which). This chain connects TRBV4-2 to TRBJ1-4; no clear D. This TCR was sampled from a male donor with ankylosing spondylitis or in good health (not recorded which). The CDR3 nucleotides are TGTGCCAGCAGCCAAGATCTTGGAGGGAGGAGTGAAAAACTGTTTTTT. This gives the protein CASSQDLGGRSEKLFF.